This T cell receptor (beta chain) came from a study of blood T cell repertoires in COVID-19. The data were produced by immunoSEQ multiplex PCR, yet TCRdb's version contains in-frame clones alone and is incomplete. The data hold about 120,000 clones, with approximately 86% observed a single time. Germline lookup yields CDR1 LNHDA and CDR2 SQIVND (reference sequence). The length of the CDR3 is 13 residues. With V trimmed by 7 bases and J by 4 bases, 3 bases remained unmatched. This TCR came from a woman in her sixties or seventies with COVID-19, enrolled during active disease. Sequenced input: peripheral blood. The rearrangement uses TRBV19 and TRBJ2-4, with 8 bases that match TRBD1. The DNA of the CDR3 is TGTGCCAGTATTGGACAGGGAAAAAACATTCAGTACTTC. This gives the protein CASIGQGKNIQYF.